The 18 T cell receptor beta chains in this list originate from one sample, sequenced in a study of Graves' ophthalmopathy and Graves' hyperthyroidism. The sequenced template was RNA, covering the TCR beta CDR3 region. HTBI primers served in a first-round RT-PCR, which a second-round multiplex PCR followed. TCRdb re-called the multiplex PCR reads with MiXCR, one entry per CDR3 protein. The sample includes around 40,000 distinct CDR3 sequences, 40% to 65% of them seen just once. Input material: peripheral blood. All receptors derive from an adult man with Graves' ophthalmopathy.

The chain carries TRBV2 and TRBJ2-1; D is possibly TRBD2 (5 bases). The CDR3 sequence is 11 residues long. The germline V gene encodes CDR1 SNHLY and CDR2 FYNNEI. V lost 7 bases to trimming and J lost 6 bases, with 7 bases between them. CDR3 region: CASNGGNEQFF. Written as DNA, the CDR3 is TGTGCCAGCAATGGAGGCAATGAGCAGTTCTTC.

This clonotype was recorded at least ten times. This rearrangement joins TRBV7-2 to TRBJ2-2, with TRBD2 matching over 12 bases. This CDR3 region has 15 residues. The junction had 4 bases not matched to a gene; V was cut back by 4 bases and J by 7 bases. Looked up from germline, CDR1 is SGHTA and CDR2 is FQGNSA. In nucleotides, the CDR3 is TGTGCCAGCAGCTCTAGCGGGAGGGTCAGCGGGGAGCTGTTTTTT. This sequence encodes CASSSSGRVSGELFF. The variable domain in full, with the rest retrieved from reference TRBV7-2 and TRBJ2-2, is GAGVSQSPSNKVTEKGKDVELRCDPISGHTALYWYRQSLGQGLEFLIYFQGNSAPDKSGLPSDRFSAERTGGSVSTLTIQRTQQEDSAVYLCASSSSGRVSGELFFGEGSRLTVL.

Judged by abundance, this clonotype is medium-sized. This chain uses TRBV29-1 with TRBJ2-1; TRBD1 aligns across 10 bases. With V trimmed by 4 bases and J by 15 bases, 6 bases remained unmatched. CDR1 is SQVTM, CDR2 ANQGSEA, per germline. The CDR3 has 11 amino acids. The CDR3 reads CSVVAGTGAFF. CDR3 DNA sequence: TGCAGCGTTGTAGCCGGGACAGGGGCGTTCTTC.

About this clonotype: This may be a read error, as it is one base from a much larger clone. The rearrangement uses TRBV11-2 and TRBJ2-2; D possibly corresponds to TRBD2 (6 bases). This CDR3 region has 15 residues. CDR1 is SGHAT and CDR2 is FQNNGV in the germline V gene. The CDR3 loop is CASKLPNYYTGGLFF. The CDR3 bases are TGTGCCAGCAAGCTTCCTAACTACTACACCGGGGGGCTGTTTTTT.

Details on this clonotype: Germline and junction disagree at one end, which may indicate a read error. CDR3 protein: CSARGQGGGELFF. The CDR3 DNA reads TGCAGTGCTAGGGGACAGGGCGGCGGGGAGCTGTTCTTT. This chain links TRBV20-1 with TRBJ2-2, with 9 bases fitting TRBD1. CDR1 is DFQATT, CDR2 SNEGSKA, per germline (reference sequence). The CDR3 sequence is 13 residues long.

This chain links TRBV20-1 with TRBJ2-7; no reliable D call. The CDR3 sequence is 11 residues long. Trimming took 3 bases from V and 4 from J, leaving 7 bases between them. Germline loops: CDR1 DFQATT, CDR2 SNEGSKA (reference sequence). In nucleotides, the CDR3 is TGCAGTGCTAGGGGGTTGTACGAGCAGTACTTC. Translation: CSARGLYEQYF.

V and J are TRBV6-1 and TRBJ2-7; 12 bases are a match to TRBD2. The CDR3 consists of 14 residues. In germline, CDR1 is MNHNS, CDR2 SASEGT. The J segment lost 4 bases and the V segment lost 2 bases, leaving 0 bases of the junction unmatched. The CDR3 spells CASSELAGGYEQYF. The CDR3 nucleotides read TGTGCCAGCAGTGAACTAGCGGGAGGGTACGAGCAGTACTTC.

This clonotype came up many times. The rearrangement joins TRBV7-9 to TRBJ2-1; 7 nucleotides align to TRBD1. V lost 2 bases, J lost 4 bases, and 8 bases stayed unmatched. The CDR3 loop spans 16 amino acids. CDR1 and CDR2 (germline): SEHNR, FQNEAQ (reference sequence). CDR3 nucleotides: TGTGCCAGCAGCTTATTCGGGGACAGCCCGTACAATGAGCAGTTCTTC. Translated, it gives CASSLFGDSPYNEQFF.

This clonotype was observed at least ten times. V and J are TRBV6-1 and TRBJ2-3; TRBD2 aligns across 12 bases. V gave up 3 bases and J gave up 4 bases; unmatched junction bases: 2. This CDR3 is built from 15 residues. Germline-derived CDR1 and CDR2 are MNHNS and SASEGT. The CDR3 DNA sequence: TGTGCCAGCAGTGATCTAGCGGGAGGGCCAGATACGCAGTATTTT. This translates into CASSDLAGGPDTQYF.

Of note for this clonotype: It is likely a read error, because the conserved phenylalanine at the end of the CDR3 is missing. V and J are TRBV11-2 and TRBJ2-7; D is unclear. Germline CDR1 is SGHAT and CDR2 is FQNNGV. V lost 0 bases and J lost 6, with 9 bases in between. This CDR3 is built from 13 residues. CDR3 sequence reads: CASSLEPRREQYL. The CDR3 DNA is TGTGCCAGCAGCTTAGAGCCCAGGCGCGAGCAGTACCTC.

This clonotype was observed a few times. The V and J genes are TRBV7-9 and TRBJ2-6; D uncertain. Germline V gene lookup returns CDR1 SEHNR and CDR2 FQNEAQ (reference sequence). Trimming pared 9 bases from V and 4 bases from J, leaving 13 bases between. The CDR3 is 14 residues long. In DNA form, the CDR3 reads TGTGCCAGTTCCGGAGCTGTGGGGGCCAACGTCCTGACTTTC. It yields the protein CASSGAVGANVLTF.

The genes are TRBV2 and TRBJ2-7; 8 positions match TRBD1. The CDR3 extends over 14 amino acids. Germline CDR1 SNHLY, CDR2 FYNNEI. The V gene end was trimmed by 3 bases and the J gene end by 3 bases; junction bases not matched to a gene: 4. CDR3 in amino acids: CASSERQGIYEQYF. The DNA for the CDR3 is TGTGCCAGCAGTGAGAGACAGGGGATCTACGAGCAGTACTTC.

This chain uses TRBV7-2 with TRBJ2-5; D not certain. V was pared by 6 bases and J by 5 bases, with 7 bases between. The CDR3 is 11 amino acids. The V gene's germline CDR1 is SGHTA and CDR2 FQGNSA. CDR3 residues: CASSQWETQYF. The CDR3 region has the DNA TGTGCCAGCAGTCAGTGGGAGACCCAGTACTTC.

Remarks on this clonotype: A read error may produce the germline difference seen at one junction end. V is TRBV5-5 and J is TRBJ2-7; possible D gene TRBD2, 6 bases. CDR1 and CDR2 from the germline V gene are SGHKS and YYEKEE (reference sequence). The CDR3 totals 14 residues. CDR3 region: CASSSAGSAYEQYF. As DNA, the CDR3 is TGCGCCAGCAGCTCGGCCGGGAGCGCCTACGAGCAGTACTTC.

In this sample, this clonotype turned up once. The chain employs TRBV12-3 or TRBV12-4 and TRBJ2-1; D is undetermined. The germline V and J ends were trimmed by 2 bases and 10 bases, with 9 bases remaining between them. CDR3 length equals 12 residues. Written as DNA, the CDR3 is TGTGCCAGCAGTTTATCCTTCAGGGAGCAGTTCTTC. It yields the protein CASSLSFREQFF.

This chain uses TRBV20-1 with TRBJ2-2; D not resolved. The CDR3 contains 15 residues. Trimming shortened V by 1 base and J by 0 bases, and 9 bases separated the two germline ends. Germline V gives CDR1 DFQATT, CDR2 SNEGSKA (reference sequence). CDR3 sequence reads: CSARVGPANTGELFF. Here the CDR3 DNA reads TGCAGTGCTAGAGTTGGCCCAGCGAACACCGGGGAGCTGTTTTTT.

The gene calls are TRBV6-1 and TRBJ1-2; D remains ambiguous. Germline values: CDR1 MNHNS, CDR2 SASEGT. CDR3 length equals 8 residues. V was pared by 7 bases and J by 13 bases, with 7 bases between. DNA of the CDR3: TGTGCCAGCAATCAAGGCACCTTC. Its protein product is CASNQGTF.

With regard to this clonotype: The junction and the germline gene differ at one end; a read error may be behind it. The V call is TRBV5-6, the J call TRBJ2-3; D may correspond to TRBD1 or TRBD2 (6 bases each). The V gene's germline CDR1 is SGHDT and CDR2 YYEEEE. CDR3 length equals 15 residues. The CDR3 sequence: CASSGIQGGTDTQYF. For the CDR3, the DNA is TGTGCCAGCAGTGGAATACAGGGAGGCACGGATACGCAGTATTTT.